Listed here are 11 T cell receptor beta chains from one sample, sequenced in a study of OX40 agonist ivuxolimab in advanced cancers. Measured with immunoSEQ multiplex PCR; TCRdb has only the in-frame clones, and not every one. The sample shows about 93,000 clones, roughly 94% of them seen only once. The specimen comprised CD4+ or CD8+ T cells sorted from blood, sampled in a trial of the OX40 agonist ivuxolimab. These receptors were obtained from an adult with an advanced solid tumor such as melanoma, head and neck, liver or kidney cancer.

This clone has only a few counts. The chain uses TRBV7-9 and TRBJ1-2; D gene ambiguous. Trimming pared 1 base from V and 3 bases from J, leaving 9 bases between. The germline CDR1 and CDR2 sequences are SEHNR and FQNEAQ (reference sequence). This CDR3 contains 14 residues. The CDR3 protein is CASSLGPGHYGYTF. The CDR3 region has the DNA TGTGCCAGCAGCTTAGGACCAGGACACTATGGCTACACCTTC.

The rearrangement links TRBV5-1 to TRBJ2-1; D perhaps matches TRBD1 (6 bases). Germline V CDR1 and CDR2: SGHRS, YFSETQ. The CDR3 consists of 13 residues. Trimming took off 4 bases at V and 6 bases at J, with 11 bases between the two ends. The CDR3 DNA reads as TGCGCCAGCAGCATACAGGGTTCCAATGAGCAGTTCTTC. Protein sequence: CASSIQGSNEQFF.

CDR3 loop: CASSEDLWGQETQYF. The CDR3 DNA sequence: TGTGCCAGCAGTGAAGATCTGTGGGGCCAAGAGACCCAGTACTTC. The rearrangement uses TRBV6-1 and TRBJ2-5; D uncertain. The V end lost 1 base, the J end lost 1 base, and 10 bases lay between the germline ends. CDR1 and CDR2 (germline): MNHNS, SASEGT. The CDR3 loop spans 15 amino acids.

The chain joins TRBV9 to TRBJ1-2, with D tentatively TRBD1 (5 bases). The CDR3 sequence is 14 residues long. Germline V gene data show CDR1 as SGDLS and CDR2 as YYNGEE. V lost 0 bases and J 4 bases, leaving 10 bases between the germline ends. CDR3 in amino acids: CASSVGLGTYGYTF. CDR3 nucleotides: TGTGCCAGCAGCGTAGGACTGGGGACCTATGGCTACACCTTC.

The rearrangement links TRBV28 to TRBJ2-3, with 11 bases identical to TRBD2. V was clipped by 3 bases and J by 1 base; unmatched bases: 12. The CDR3 loop spans 19 amino acids. CDR1 and CDR2 from the germline V gene are MDHEN and SYDVKM. CDR3 sequence (DNA): TGTGCCAGCAGTTTTTCGGTCACTAGCGGGAGACACGGCACAGATACGCAGTATTTT. This sequence encodes CASSFSVTSGRHGTDTQYF. Combining the CDR3 with reference TRBV28 and TRBJ2-3 gives the whole variable domain DVKVTQSSRYLVKRTGEKVFLECVQDMDHENMFWYRQDPGLGLRLIYFSYDVKMKEKGDIPEGYSVSREKKERFSLILESASTNQTSMYLCASSFSVTSGRHGTDTQYFGPGTRLTVL.

The genes are TRBV4-1 and TRBJ1-1; 7 nucleotides align to TRBD1. Germline CDR1 is MGHRA and CDR2 is YSYEKL. The V segment lost 2 bases and the J segment 10 bases; nucleotides outside the gene matches: 4. CDR3 size: 12 residues. In DNA form, the CDR3 reads TGCGCCAGCAGCCAAAGACAGGGATCAGCTTTCTTT. Translating it yields CASSQRQGSAFF.

This chain connects TRBV9 to TRBJ1-2; 7 bases align to TRBD1. Unmatched junction bases numbered 7, after V lost 3 bases and J lost 8 bases. Germline V gene sequence: CDR1 SGDLS, CDR2 YYNGEE. This CDR3 comprises 13 residues. CDR3 DNA: TGTGCCAGCAGCGCCGACAGGGCACTAGGCTACACCTTC. Its translation: CASSADRALGYTF.

The chain joins TRBV11-2 to TRBJ1-2, with D hard to call. V lost 7 bases to trimming and J lost 3 bases, with 12 bases between them. The CDR3 is made up of 13 amino acids. In germline, CDR1 is SGHAT, CDR2 FQNNGV. The CDR3 loop reads CASTGSGYYGYTF. The CDR3 DNA is TGTGCCAGCACCGGGTCGGGTTACTATGGCTACACCTTC.

This rearrangement joins TRBV7-9 to TRBJ2-7; D possibly corresponds to TRBD2 (7 bases). This CDR3 has 14 residues. Germline V lookup: CDR1 SEHNR, CDR2 FQNEAQ (reference sequence). V dropped 4 bases and J dropped 2 bases, with 12 bases sitting between them. As DNA, the CDR3 is TGTGCCAGCAGCTACGGGGGGCCTACCTACGAGCAGTACTTC. As protein: CASSYGGPTYEQYF.

The chain joins TRBV7-9 to TRBJ2-7; D possibly corresponds to TRBD2 (5 bases). The germline CDR1 and CDR2 sequences are SEHNR and FQNEAQ (reference sequence). V lost 5 bases to trimming and J lost 3 bases, with 11 bases between them. This CDR3 has 13 residues. The CDR3 spells CASSQSGYYEQYF. The CDR3 DNA reads as TGTGCCAGCAGCCAATCGGGGTACTACGAGCAGTACTTC.

The J gene is TRBJ2-5, the V gene TRBV7-3, with unresolved D. Germline loops: CDR1 SGHTA, CDR2 FQGTGA. The CDR3 has 13 amino acids. Trimming removed 1 base from V and 1 base from J, with 4 bases in between. This CDR3 is CASSLNSQETQYF. The CDR3 coding sequence is TGTGCCAGCAGCTTAAACAGCCAAGAGACCCAGTACTTC.